Ten or more counts support the clone carrying this TCR beta chain. The target antigen is unknown. The total RNA was obtained from whole blood that was not fractionated. Individual cDNA molecules received unique molecular identifiers in the library. Authors' data handling: A per-sample median of around 100,000 TCRs was observed, with counts ranging from about 20,000 to 750,000. TCRdb re-called the 5' RACE reads through MiXCR, storing one row per CDR3 protein. The V and J calls, along with clone size, are taken from TCRdb and not from the paper's own processing. The sample lists about 81,000 distinct CDR3 sequences, approximately 7.7% occurring once. Germline V lookup: CDR1 SGHVS, CDR2 FNYEAQ. This CDR3 contains 19 residues. V shed 4 bases and J 3 bases; nucleotides not matched to a gene: 19. The entry originates in a study of human T cells and chemical hapten exposure. Across the study: Variation in per-sample TCR yields came mainly from small pooled library volume differences. Study conclusions and caveats: Those TCRs sitting above 1 in 1000 frequency stayed the same with DPC sensitization.

The V call is TRBV7-6, the J call TRBJ2-3; 7 nucleotides line up with TRBD1. This sequence was found in a male donor in good health. Here the CDR3 DNA reads TGTGCCAGCAGCTCTGGGACAGTTAACCTCGACCGGGGTACAGATACGCAGTATTTT. Protein sequence: CASSSGTVNLDRGTDTQYF.